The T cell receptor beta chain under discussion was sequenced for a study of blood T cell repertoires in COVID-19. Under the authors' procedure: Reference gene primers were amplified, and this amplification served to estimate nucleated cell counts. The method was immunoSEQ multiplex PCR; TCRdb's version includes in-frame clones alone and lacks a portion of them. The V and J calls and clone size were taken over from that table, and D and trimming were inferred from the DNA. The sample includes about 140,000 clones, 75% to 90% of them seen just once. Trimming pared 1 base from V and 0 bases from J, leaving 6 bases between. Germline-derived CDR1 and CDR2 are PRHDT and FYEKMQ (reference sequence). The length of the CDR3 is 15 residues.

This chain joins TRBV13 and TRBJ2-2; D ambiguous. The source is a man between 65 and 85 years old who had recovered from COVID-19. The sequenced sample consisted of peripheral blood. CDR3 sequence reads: CASSLEAPNTGELFF. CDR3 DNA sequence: TGTGCCAGCAGCTTAGAAGCGCCGAACACCGGGGAGCTGTTTTTT.